Below are 11 T cell receptor beta chains sequenced from a single sample in a study of T cell responses to AZD1222 COVID-19 vaccine. Sequencing was performed with immunoSEQ multiplex PCR; in TCRdb, only in-frame clones are kept and a portion is missing. Of some 86,000 clones in the sample, roughly 80% were seen once. Here the sequenced sample was peripheral blood, taken on day 0 of AZD1222 vaccination. The source is an adult in good health.

The V and J genes are TRBV4-1 and TRBJ1-3; a weak D match, TRBD1 (5 bases). CDR3 length: 16 residues. Germline lookup yields CDR1 MGHRA and CDR2 YSYEKL. V lost 2 bases and J 1 base, leaving 12 bases between the germline ends. CDR3 protein: CASSQRGETSGNTIYF. The CDR3 DNA reads TGCGCCAGCAGCCAAAGGGGTGAGACATCTGGAAACACCATATATTTT.

This clone was found many times. The chain combines TRBV18 with TRBJ1-1; 7 bases agree with TRBD1. The length of the CDR3 is 16 residues. The germline gives CDR1 KGHSH, CDR2 LQKENI. The J segment lost 0 bases and the V segment lost 3 bases, leaving 7 bases of the junction unmatched. CDR3 DNA: TGTGCCAGCTCACCTTGGGCAGGGGGGATGAACACTGAAGCTTTCTTT. Translated: CASSPWAGGMNTEAFF.

The chain is built from TRBV7-8 and TRBJ1-1; 10 bases agree with TRBD1. Germline V gene lookup returns CDR1 SGHVS and CDR2 FQNEAQ. J gave up 6 bases and V 5 bases, and 3 bases lay outside the gene matches. The CDR3 sequence is 13 residues long. This chain's CDR3 is CASSRQGAPEAFF. The CDR3 region has the DNA TGTGCCAGCAGCCGACAGGGGGCTCCTGAAGCTTTCTTT.

The chain has TRBV2 and TRBJ2-2; weak D call: TRBD2 (6 bases). The CDR3 is 19 amino acids. Germline CDR1 reads SNHLY; CDR2 reads FYNNEI. With 7 bases removed from V and 1 base from J, the gap between germline ends came to 25 bases. DNA of the CDR3: TGTGCCAGCACCCATCTTCCTTCCACGGGAGATCTGAACACCGGGGAGCTGTTTTTT. Translation: CASTHLPSTGDLNTGELFF.

The chain carries TRBV5-1 and TRBJ1-2; a weak D match, TRBD1 (6 bases). The V end lost 0 bases, the J end lost 6 bases, and 18 bases lay between the germline ends. In germline, CDR1 is SGHRS, CDR2 YFSETQ. The CDR3 runs to 16 residues. The DNA of the CDR3 is TGCGCCAGCAGCTTGGAGCGGCAACGGGGGCAGAATGGCTACACCTTC. It codes for CASSLERQRGQNGYTF.

The chain is built from TRBV28 and TRBJ2-7; 14 bases fit TRBD2. V trimming: 5 bases; J trimming: 4 bases; junction bases outside the gene matches: 13. The CDR3 totals 18 residues. The germline V gene encodes CDR1 MDHEN and CDR2 SYDVKM. CDR3 loop: CASSPRTSGGLGFYEQYF. CDR3 nucleotides: TGTGCCAGCAGTCCACGGACTAGCGGGGGGCTGGGGTTTTACGAGCAGTACTTC.

This clone has only one observation. The V call is TRBV3-1 (or the pseudogene TRBV3-2), the J call TRBJ2-5; 8 nucleotides line up with TRBD2. The germline CDR1 and CDR2 sequences are LGHDT and YNNKEL (reference sequence). Trimming cost V 3 bases and J 5 bases; bases outside gene matches: 8. This CDR3 is 15 amino acids long. The CDR3 loop is CASSHRAGGGETQYF. The CDR3 DNA sequence: TGTGCCAGCAGCCATCGCGCGGGAGGCGGGGAGACCCAGTACTTC.

This chain joins TRBV19 and TRBJ2-1; the D gene is possibly TRBD1 (5 bases). CDR3 size: 14 residues. V lost 4 bases and J 5 bases, leaving 12 bases between the germline ends. The germline CDR1 and CDR2 sequences are LNHDA and SQIVND (reference sequence). CDR3 sequence: CASSKSRVDNEQFF. Written as DNA, the CDR3 is TGTGCCAGTAGTAAATCCAGGGTGGACAATGAGCAGTTCTTC.

The V gene is TRBV20-1, the J gene TRBJ2-1; maybe TRBD2 (6 bases). CDR1 DFQATT and CDR2 SNEGSKA come from the germline V gene (reference sequence). Trimming took off 7 bases at V and 9 bases at J, with 13 bases between the two ends. The CDR3 is 11 amino acids. CDR3 region: CSVNLAPEQFF. The CDR3 DNA is TGCAGTGTTAACCTAGCGCCTGAGCAGTTCTTC.

This sequence joins TRBV14 and TRBJ2-1; TRBD2 might be the D (5 bases). CDR1 SGHDN and CDR2 FVKESK come from the germline V gene. Trimming cost V 0 bases and J 7 bases, with 16 bases left between them. The CDR3 has 16 residues. The CDR3 spells CASSQEIQLGGNEQFF. The CDR3 DNA reads as TGTGCCAGCAGCCAAGAAATCCAACTAGGTGGAAATGAGCAGTTCTTC. The full variable domain, its missing parts supplied by reference TRBV14 and TRBJ2-1, is EAGVTQFPSHSVIEKGQTVTLRCDPISGHDNLYWYRRVMGKEIKFLLHFVKESKQDESGMPNNRFLAERTGGTYSTLKVQPAELEDSGVYFCASSQEIQLGGNEQFFGPGTRLTVL.

CDR3 DNA sequence: TGCGCCAGCAACCGGGGGGCGGGAACTTACAATGAGCAGTTCTTC. It codes for CASNRGAGTYNEQFF. The chain employs TRBV5-1 and TRBJ2-1, with D possibly being TRBD2 (7 bases). This CDR3 has 15 amino acids. The germline V gene has CDR1 SGHRS and CDR2 YFSETQ. Between the trimmed V and J ends, which lost 6 bases and 4 bases, there was a span of 17 bases.